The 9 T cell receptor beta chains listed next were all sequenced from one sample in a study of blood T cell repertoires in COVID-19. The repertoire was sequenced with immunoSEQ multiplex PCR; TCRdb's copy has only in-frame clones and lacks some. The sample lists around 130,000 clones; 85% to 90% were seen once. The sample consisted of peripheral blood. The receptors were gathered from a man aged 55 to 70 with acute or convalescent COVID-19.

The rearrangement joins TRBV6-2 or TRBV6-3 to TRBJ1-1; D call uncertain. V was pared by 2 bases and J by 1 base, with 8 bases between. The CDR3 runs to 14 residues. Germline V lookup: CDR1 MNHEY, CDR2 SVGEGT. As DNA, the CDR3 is TGTGCCAGCAGTTACATAGCGGGGAACACTGAAGCTTTCTTT. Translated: CASSYIAGNTEAFF.

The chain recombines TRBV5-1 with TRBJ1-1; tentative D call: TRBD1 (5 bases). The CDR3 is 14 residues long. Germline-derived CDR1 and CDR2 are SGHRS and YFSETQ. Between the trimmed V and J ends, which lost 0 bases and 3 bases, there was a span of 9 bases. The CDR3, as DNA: TGCGCCAGCAGCTTGGGTCAGGGCCACACTGAAGCTTTCTTT. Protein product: CASSLGQGHTEAFF.

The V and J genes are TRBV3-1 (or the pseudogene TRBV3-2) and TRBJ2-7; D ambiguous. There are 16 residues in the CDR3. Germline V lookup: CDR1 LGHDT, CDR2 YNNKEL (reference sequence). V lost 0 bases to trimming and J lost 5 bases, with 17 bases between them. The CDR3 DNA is TGTGCCAGCAGCCAAGATAGTAGACTGCTGAGGAACGAGCAGTACTTC. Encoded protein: CASSQDSRLLRNEQYF.

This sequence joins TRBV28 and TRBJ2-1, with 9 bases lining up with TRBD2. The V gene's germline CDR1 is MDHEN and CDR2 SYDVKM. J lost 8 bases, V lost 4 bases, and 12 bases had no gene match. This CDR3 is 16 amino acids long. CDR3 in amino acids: CASSSLPEAGGDEQFF. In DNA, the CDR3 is TGTGCCAGCAGTTCCCTCCCGGAAGCGGGAGGAGATGAGCAGTTCTTC.

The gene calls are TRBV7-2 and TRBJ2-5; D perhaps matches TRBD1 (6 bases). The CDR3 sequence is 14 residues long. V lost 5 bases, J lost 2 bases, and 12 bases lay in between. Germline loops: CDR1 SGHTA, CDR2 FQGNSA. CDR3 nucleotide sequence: TGTGCCAGCAGCCTGCTCAGGGGACAAGAGACCCAGTACTTC. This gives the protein CASSLLRGQETQYF. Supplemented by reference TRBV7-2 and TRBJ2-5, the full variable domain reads GAGVSQSPSNKVTEKGKDVELRCDPISGHTALYWYRQSLGQGLEFLIYFQGNSAPDKSGLPSDRFSAERTGGSVSTLTIQRTQQEDSAVYLCASSLLRGQETQYFGPGTRLLVL.

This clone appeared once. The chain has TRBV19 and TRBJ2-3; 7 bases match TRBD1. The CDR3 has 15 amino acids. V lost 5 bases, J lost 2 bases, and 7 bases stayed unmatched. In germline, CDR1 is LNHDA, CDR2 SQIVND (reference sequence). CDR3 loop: CASSSRQGTTDTQYF. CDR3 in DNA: TGTGCCAGTAGTTCCCGACAGGGCACCACAGATACGCAGTATTTT.

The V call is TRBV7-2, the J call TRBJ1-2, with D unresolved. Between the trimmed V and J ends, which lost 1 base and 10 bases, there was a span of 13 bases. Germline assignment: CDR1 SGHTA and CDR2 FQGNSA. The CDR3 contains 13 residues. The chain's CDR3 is CASSLGFDTAYTF. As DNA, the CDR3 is TGTGCCAGCAGCTTAGGGTTTGACACTGCCTACACCTTC. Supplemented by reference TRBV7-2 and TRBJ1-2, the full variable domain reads GAGVSQSPSNKVTEKGKDVELRCDPISGHTALYWYRQSLGQGLEFLIYFQGNSAPDKSGLPSDRFSAERTGGSVSTLTIQRTQQEDSAVYLCASSLGFDTAYTFGSGTRLTVV.

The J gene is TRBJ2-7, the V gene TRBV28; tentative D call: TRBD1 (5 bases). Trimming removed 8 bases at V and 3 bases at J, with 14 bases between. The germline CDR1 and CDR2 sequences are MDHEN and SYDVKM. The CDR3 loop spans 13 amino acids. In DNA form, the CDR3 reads TGTGCCAGCGCGCTCCTAGGGGACTACGAGCAGTACTTC. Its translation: CASALLGDYEQYF.

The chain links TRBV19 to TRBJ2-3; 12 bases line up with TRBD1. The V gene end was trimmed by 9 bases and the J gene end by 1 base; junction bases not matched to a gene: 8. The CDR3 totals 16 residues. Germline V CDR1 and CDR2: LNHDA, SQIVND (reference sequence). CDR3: CASSGTGGIGTDTQYF. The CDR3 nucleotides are TGTGCCAGCTCCGGGACAGGGGGCATAGGCACAGATACGCAGTATTTT.